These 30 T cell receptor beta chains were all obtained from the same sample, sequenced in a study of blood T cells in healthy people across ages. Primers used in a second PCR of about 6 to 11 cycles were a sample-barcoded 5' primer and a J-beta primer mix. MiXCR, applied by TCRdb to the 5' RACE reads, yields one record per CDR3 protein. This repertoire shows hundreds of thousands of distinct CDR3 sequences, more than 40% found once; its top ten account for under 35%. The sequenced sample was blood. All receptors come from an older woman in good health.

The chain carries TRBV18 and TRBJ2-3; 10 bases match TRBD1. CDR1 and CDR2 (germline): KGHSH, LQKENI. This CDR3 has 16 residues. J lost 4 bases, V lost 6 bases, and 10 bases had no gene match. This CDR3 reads CASSKDGDRGSDTQYF. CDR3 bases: TGTGCCAGCTCGAAGGACGGGGACAGGGGATCAGATACGCAGTATTTT.

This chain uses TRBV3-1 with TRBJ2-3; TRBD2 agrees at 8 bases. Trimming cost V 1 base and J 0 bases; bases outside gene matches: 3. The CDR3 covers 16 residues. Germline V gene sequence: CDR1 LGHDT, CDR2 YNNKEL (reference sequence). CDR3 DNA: TGTGCCAGCAGCCAAGGGGCTAGCGGGAGCACAGATACGCAGTATTTT. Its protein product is CASSQGASGSTDTQYF.

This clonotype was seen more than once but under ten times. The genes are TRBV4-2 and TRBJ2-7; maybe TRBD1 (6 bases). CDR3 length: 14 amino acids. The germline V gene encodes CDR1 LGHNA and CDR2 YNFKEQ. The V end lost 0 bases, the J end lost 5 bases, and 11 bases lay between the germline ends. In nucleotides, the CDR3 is TGTGCCAGCAGCCAAGATAACAGGGTAGACGAGCAGTACTTC. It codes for CASSQDNRVDEQYF.

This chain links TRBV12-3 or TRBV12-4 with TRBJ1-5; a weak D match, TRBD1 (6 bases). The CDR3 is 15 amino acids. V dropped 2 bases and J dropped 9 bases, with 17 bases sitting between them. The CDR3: CASSLTGIGDRPQHF. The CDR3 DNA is TGTGCCAGCAGTTTAACAGGGATCGGGGATCGGCCCCAGCATTTT.

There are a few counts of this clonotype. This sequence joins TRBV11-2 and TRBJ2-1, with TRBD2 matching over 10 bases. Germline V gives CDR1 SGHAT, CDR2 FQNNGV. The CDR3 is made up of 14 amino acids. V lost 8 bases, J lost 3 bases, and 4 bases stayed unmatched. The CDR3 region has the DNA TGTGCCAGCCTTACTAGCGGGATCTACAATGAGCAGTTCTTC. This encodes CASLTSGIYNEQFF.

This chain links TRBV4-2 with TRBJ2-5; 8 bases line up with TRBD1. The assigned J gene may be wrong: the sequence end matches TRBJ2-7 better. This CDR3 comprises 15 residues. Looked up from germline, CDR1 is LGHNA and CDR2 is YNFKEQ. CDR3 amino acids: CASRVAAGGLYEQYF. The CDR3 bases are TGTGCCAGCAGGGTCGCGGCAGGGGGCCTGTACGAGCAGTACTTC.

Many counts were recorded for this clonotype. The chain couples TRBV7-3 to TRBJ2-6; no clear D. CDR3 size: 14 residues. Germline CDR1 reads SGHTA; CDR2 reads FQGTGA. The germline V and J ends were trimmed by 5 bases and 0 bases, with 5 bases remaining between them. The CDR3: CASSPRSGANVLTF. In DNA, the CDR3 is TGTGCCAGCAGCCCACGCTCTGGGGCCAACGTCCTGACTTTC.

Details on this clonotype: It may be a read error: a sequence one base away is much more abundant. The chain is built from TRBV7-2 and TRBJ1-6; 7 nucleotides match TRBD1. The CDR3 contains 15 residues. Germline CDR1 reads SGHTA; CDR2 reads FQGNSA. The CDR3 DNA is TGTGCCGGCAGCTCCGGACAGGCGGGGCATTCACCCCTCCACTTT. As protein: CAGSSGQAGHSPLHF.

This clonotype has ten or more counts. DNA of the CDR3: TGTGCCAGCAGCGTAGGGGTGAGCTCCTACAATGAGCAGTTCTTC. Translation: CASSVGVSSYNEQFF. The V and J genes are TRBV9 and TRBJ2-1; no clear D gene. CDR3 length: 15 amino acids. V was pared by 0 bases and J by 0 bases, with 7 bases between. Germline V gene sequence: CDR1 SGDLS, CDR2 YYNGEE. The whole variable domain, filled in from reference TRBV9 and TRBJ2-1, reads DSGVTQTPKHLITATGQRVTLRCSPRSGDLSVYWYQQSLDQGLQFLIQYYNGEERAKGNILERFSAQQFPDLHSELNLSSLELGDSALYFCASSVGVSSYNEQFFGPGTRLTVL.

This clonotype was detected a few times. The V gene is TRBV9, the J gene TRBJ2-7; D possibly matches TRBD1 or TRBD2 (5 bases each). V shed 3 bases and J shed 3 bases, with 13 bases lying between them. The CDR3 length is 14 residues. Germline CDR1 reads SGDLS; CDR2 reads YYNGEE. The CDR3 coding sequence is TGTGCCAGCAGCGAGGGACCCGTGGGCTACGAGCAGTACTTC. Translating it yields CASSEGPVGYEQYF.

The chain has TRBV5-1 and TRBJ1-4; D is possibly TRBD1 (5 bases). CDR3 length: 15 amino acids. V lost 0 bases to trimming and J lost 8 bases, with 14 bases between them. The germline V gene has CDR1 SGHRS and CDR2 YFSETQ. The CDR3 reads CASSLAEGRREKLFF. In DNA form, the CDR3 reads TGCGCCAGCAGCTTGGCGGAGGGGCGCAGGGAAAAACTGTTTTTT.

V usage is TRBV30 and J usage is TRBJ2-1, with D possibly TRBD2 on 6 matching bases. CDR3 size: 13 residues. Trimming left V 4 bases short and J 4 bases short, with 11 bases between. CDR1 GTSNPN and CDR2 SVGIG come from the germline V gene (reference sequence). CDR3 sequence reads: CAWTRLVYNEQFF. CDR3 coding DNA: TGTGCCTGGACCAGACTAGTTTACAATGAGCAGTTCTTC. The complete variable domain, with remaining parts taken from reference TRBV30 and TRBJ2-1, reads SQTIHQWPATLVQPVGSPLSLECTVEGTSNPNLYWYRQAAGRGLQLLFYSVGIGQISSEVPQNLSASRPQDRQFILSSKKLLLSDSGFYLCAWTRLVYNEQFFGPGTRLTVL.

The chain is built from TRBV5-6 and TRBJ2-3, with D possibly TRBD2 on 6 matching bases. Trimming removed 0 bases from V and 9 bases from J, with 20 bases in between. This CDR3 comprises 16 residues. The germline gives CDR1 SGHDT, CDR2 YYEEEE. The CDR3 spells CASSLVGTSGGRTQYF. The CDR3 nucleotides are TGTGCCAGCAGCTTGGTAGGGACGAGCGGAGGGAGGACGCAGTATTTT.

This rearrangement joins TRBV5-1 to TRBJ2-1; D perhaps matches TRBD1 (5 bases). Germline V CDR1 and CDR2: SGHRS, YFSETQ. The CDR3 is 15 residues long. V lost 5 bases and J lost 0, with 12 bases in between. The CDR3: CASRQTGSSYNEQFF. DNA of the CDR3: TGCGCCAGCAGGCAAACAGGAAGCTCCTACAATGAGCAGTTCTTC.

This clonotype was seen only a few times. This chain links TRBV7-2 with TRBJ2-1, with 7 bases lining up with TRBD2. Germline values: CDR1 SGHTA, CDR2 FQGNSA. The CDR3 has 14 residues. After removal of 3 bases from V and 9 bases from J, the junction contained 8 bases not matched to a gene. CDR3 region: CASSLGLPGAEQFF. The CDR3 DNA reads TGTGCCAGCAGCTTGGGACTACCGGGTGCTGAGCAGTTCTTC.

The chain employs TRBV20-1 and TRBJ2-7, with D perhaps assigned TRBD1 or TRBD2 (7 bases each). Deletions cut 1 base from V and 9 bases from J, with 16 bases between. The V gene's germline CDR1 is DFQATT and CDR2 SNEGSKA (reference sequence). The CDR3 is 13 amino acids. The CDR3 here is CSARGPRGGTQYF. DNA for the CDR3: TGCAGTGCTAGAGGTCCCAGGGGGGGGACGCAGTACTTC.

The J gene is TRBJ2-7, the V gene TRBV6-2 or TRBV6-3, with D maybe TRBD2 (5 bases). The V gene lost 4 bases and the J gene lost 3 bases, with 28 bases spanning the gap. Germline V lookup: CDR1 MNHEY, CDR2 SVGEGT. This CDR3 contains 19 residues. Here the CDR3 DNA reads TGTGCCAGCAGTTCACTTACTGGCGGGCAGCGTACCTGGTTCTACGAGCAGTACTTC. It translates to CASSSLTGGQRTWFYEQYF.

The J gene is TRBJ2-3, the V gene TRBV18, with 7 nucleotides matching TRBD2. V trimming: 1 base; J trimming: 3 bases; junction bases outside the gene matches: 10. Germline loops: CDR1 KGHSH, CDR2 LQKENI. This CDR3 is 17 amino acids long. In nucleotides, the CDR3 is TGTGCCAGCTCACCACAGCAGGCGCGGGAGCGAACAGATACGCAGTATTTT. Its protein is CASSPQQARERTDTQYF.

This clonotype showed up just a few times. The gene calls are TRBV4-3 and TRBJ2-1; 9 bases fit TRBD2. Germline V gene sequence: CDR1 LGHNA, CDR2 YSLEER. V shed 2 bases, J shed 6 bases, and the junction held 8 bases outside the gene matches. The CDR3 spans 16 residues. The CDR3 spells CASSQSSGSWGNEQFF. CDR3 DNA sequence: TGCGCCAGCAGCCAAAGTAGCGGGAGTTGGGGCAATGAGCAGTTCTTC.

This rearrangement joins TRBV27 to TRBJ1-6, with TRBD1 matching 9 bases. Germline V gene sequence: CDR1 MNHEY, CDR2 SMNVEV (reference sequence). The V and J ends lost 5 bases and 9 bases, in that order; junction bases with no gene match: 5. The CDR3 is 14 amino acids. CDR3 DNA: TGTGCCAGCAGTAGACAGGGGGTGGGTTCACCCCTCCACTTT. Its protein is CASSRQGVGSPLHF.

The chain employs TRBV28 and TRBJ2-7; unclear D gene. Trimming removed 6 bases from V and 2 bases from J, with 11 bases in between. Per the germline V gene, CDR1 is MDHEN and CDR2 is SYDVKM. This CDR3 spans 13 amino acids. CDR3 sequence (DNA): TGTGCCAGCAGCGAAGCGCGGACCTACGAGCAGTACTTC. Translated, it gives CASSEARTYEQYF.

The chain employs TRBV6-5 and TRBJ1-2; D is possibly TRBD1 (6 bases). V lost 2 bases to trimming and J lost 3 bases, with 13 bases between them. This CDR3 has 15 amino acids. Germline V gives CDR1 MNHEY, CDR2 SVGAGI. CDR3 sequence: CASSYNPGVDYGYTF. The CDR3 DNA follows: TGTGCCAGCAGTTACAACCCAGGGGTTGACTATGGCTACACCTTC.

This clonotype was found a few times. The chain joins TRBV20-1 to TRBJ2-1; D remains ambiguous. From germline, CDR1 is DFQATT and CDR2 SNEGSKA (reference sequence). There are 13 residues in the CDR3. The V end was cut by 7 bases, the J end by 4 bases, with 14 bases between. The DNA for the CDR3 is TGCAGTGGGAACACGCCGGCATACAATGAGCAGTTCTTC. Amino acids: CSGNTPAYNEQFF.

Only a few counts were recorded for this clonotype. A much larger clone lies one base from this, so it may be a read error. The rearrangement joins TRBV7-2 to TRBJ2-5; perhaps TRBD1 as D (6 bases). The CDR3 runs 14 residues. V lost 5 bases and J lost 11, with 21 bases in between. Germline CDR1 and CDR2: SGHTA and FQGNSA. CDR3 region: CASSPRGQHNEQYF. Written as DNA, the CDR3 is TGTGCCAGCAGCCCCAGGGGACAACACAATGAGCAGTACTTC.

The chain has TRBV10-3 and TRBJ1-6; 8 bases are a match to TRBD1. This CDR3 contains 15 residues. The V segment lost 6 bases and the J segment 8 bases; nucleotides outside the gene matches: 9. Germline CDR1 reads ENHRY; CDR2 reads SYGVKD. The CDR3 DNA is TGTGCCATCAGAACCTCGACAGGGGAGTATTCACCCCTCCACTTT. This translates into CAIRTSTGEYSPLHF.

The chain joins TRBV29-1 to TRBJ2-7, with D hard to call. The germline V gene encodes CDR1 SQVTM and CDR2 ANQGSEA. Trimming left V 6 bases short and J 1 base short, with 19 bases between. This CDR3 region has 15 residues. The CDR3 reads CSVYSVLAGSYEQYF. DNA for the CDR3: TGCAGCGTGTACAGTGTCCTGGCCGGATCCTACGAGCAGTACTTC.

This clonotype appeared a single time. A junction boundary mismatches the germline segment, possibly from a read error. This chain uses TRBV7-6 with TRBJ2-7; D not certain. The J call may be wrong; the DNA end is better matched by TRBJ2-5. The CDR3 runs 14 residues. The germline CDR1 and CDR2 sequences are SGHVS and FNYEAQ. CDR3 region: CASNLGQAQETQYF. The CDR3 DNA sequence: TGTGCCAGCAACTTAGGGCAGGCCCAAGAGACCCAGTACTTC.

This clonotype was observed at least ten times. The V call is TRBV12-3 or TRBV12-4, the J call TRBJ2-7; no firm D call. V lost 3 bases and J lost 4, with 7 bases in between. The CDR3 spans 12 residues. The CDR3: CASSFLGYEQYF. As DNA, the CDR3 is TGTGCCAGCAGTTTCCTGGGGTACGAGCAGTACTTC.

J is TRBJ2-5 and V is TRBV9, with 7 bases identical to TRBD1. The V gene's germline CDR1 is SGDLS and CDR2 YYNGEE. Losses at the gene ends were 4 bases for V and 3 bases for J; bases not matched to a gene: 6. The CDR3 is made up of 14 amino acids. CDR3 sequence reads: CASSPRGTEETQYF. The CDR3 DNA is TGTGCCAGCAGCCCAAGGGGGACAGAAGAGACCCAGTACTTC. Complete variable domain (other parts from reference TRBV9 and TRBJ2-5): DSGVTQTPKHLITATGQRVTLRCSPRSGDLSVYWYQQSLDQGLQFLIQYYNGEERAKGNILERFSAQQFPDLHSELNLSSLELGDSALYFCASSPRGTEETQYFGPGTRLLVL.

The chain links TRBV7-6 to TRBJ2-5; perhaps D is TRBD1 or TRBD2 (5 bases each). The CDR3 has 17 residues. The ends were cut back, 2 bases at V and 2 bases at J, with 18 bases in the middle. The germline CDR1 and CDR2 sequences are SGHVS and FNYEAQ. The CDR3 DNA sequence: TGTGCCAGCAGCTTACGGGGCAGGGTTTGGGGGCAAGAGACCCAGTACTTC. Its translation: CASSLRGRVWGQETQYF.